One TCR beta chain is described in this entry. Antigen unknown. The CDR3 runs 15 residues. CDR1 is SGHRS, CDR2 YFSETQ, per germline. The V end lost 2 bases, the J end lost 0 bases, and 8 bases lay between the germline ends. From 5'RACE with constant-segment primers came TCR alpha and TCR beta cDNA libraries that carried sample barcodes and UMIs. Each CDR3 protein is one row after TCRdb ran MiXCR on the 5' RACE reads. This sample has hundreds of thousands of distinct CDR3 sequences; roughly 15% occur once, and the top ten carry around a fifth. The data originate from a study of T-cell memory formation after mild COVID-19. Study-level results: Of the contracting clones, CD4+ ones lay mainly in CM and EM, and CD8+ ones in EMRA. Clones that contracted from day 15 to 85 had balanced CD4/CD8; later expanders were CD4+ biased. The finding that pre-infection memory included some responding clones suggested that cross-reactive memory joined.

This receptor was obtained from a man aged 18 to 30 who had mild COVID-19 (a few samples of this study predate the infection). Cell type and time point are not known. The sample was PBMCs or a T cell subset sorted from them (not recorded which). This rearrangement joins TRBV5-1 to TRBJ1-4; D is ambiguous. CDR3 coding DNA: TGCGCCAGCAGCTTTCAGGCCGCAACTAATGAAAAACTGTTTTTT. It translates to CASSFQAATNEKLFF.